This paragraph covers one T cell receptor (beta chain) sequence. A single count supports this clone. Its recognized antigen is unknown. Per-base quality was not reported, and no clone a single base away is much larger than it. This sample was taken from a study of cytomegalovirus exposure and HLA in healthy donors (dated by TCRdb to about 2017). Notes on the research overall: According to a later analysis, the approximately 120 validation repertoires were produced on the same platform as the 680 or so repertoires of the first cohort. High-throughput TCR immunosequencing, statistical association of individual TCRs with disease status, and machine learning were combined to predict cytomegalovirus infection status. In addition to the first cohort of roughly 700 subjects, a separate validation cohort of approximately 120 different subjects was used. The aim of the study was to test whether cataloging public T cell receptors could identify signatures of past pathogen exposure. Points the paper makes about the study in general: In the study, some 160 TCR beta chains were listed as associated with cytomegalovirus. A few of the identified cytomegalovirus-associated TCR beta chains were confirmed in vitro to be specific for cytomegalovirus antigens. In both the original and validation cohorts, the classifier was reported to diagnose cytomegalovirus status with high specificity and sensitivity. A later analysis found that TCRs clustered in the first cohort also tended to co-occur in the 130 or so validation repertoires, with 94% of cluster scores above 0. Most TCR sequences were observed very rarely across donors, whereas some public TCRs were present in many individuals. The validation cohort had no HLA typing available for a later analysis, so co-occurrence within that cohort was assessed over all 130 or so repertoires. According to the authors, the approach could potentially be generalized to other disease states and immunological phenotypes.

Donors formed part of the validation cohort, which comprised about 130 subjects and was distinct from the first cohort of under 800 subjects. CDR1 and CDR2 (SGHVS, FQNEAQ) derive from the germline V gene. Its CDR3 holds 16 amino acids, cysteine through phenylalanine. Only the CDR3 part of the read is kept: 48 bases, read in frame from the first base. Unmatched junction bases come to 5, with V trimmed by 0 bases and J by 5 bases. Library preparation employed the immunoSEQ multiplex PCR assay. From the authors' description of their analysis: A statistical classification framework was built for diagnosing cytomegalovirus status from the catalog of TCR beta chain sequences. The clones in this table, taken by TCRdb from immuneACCESS, are in-frame only. Not every clone is retained; where verified, under half of the shortfall comes from an unresolved V gene, and the cause of the rest is unknown. The V and J calls and clone size come from that table; D and trimming were worked out from the DNA. For this sample the table gives some 160,000 clones, of which roughly 91% were detected only once. The ten largest clones represent about 2.7% of the sample.

The specimen sequenced was PBMCs. The TCR was taken from a man younger than 35 in good health and CMV-seronegative. The sequence joins TRBV7-8 to TRBJ2-7; 12 middle bases align to TRBD1. Here is the DNA: TGTGCCAGCAGCTTAGCGCGGGGACAGGGGGCCGACGAGCAGTACTTC. Its translation is CASSLARGQGADEQYF.